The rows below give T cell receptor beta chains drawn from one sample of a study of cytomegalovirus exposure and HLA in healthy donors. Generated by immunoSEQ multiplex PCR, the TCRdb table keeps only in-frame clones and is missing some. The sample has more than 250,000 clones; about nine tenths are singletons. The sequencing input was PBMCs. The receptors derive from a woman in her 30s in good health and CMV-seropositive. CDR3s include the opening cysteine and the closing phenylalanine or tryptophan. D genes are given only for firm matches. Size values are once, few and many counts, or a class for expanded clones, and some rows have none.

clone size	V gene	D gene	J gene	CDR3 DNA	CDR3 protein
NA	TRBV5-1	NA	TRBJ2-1	TGCGCCAGCAGCTCACGACTAGGCGGGTACAATGAGCAGTTCTTC	CASSSRLGGYNEQFF
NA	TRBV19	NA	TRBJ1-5	TGTGCTTCCGGTCCCAGGGGCAATCAGCCCCAGCATTTT	CASGPRGNQPQHF
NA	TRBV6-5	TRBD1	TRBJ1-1	TGTGCCAGCACCCCCACAGGGGCCATCACTGAAGCTTTCTTT	CASTPTGAITEAFF
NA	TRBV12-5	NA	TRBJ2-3	TGTGCTAGTGGTTTGATCGGAAGCACAGATACGCAGTATTTT	CASGLIGSTDTQYF
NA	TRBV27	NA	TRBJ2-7	TGTGCCAGCAGTTTATACCGCGCCGGGGGTGGCGAGCAGTACTTC	CASSLYRAGGGEQYF
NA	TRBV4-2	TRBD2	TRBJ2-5	TGTGCCAGCAGCCCTCTCCCGGGGGGAACCGGTGAGACCCAGTACTTC	CASSPLPGGTGETQYF
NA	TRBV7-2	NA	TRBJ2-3	TGTGCCAGCAGCTCAGTTCAGGCAGATACGCAGTATTTT	CASSSVQADTQYF
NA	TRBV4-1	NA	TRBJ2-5	TGCGCCAGCAGCCACACGGGAGACGAGACCCAGTACTTC	CASSHTGDETQYF
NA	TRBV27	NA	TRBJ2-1	TGTGCCAGCAGTTTATCTAGAAGCTCCTACAATGAGCAGTTCTTC	CASSLSRSSYNEQFF
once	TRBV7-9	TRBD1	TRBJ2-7	TGTGCCAGCAGCTTAGAGGCAGGGGGCGATTACGAGCAGTACTTC	CASSLEAGGDYEQYF
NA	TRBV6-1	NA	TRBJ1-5	TGTGCCAGCAGTGTAGATGGCGTCAATCAGCCCCAGCATTTT	CASSVDGVNQPQHF
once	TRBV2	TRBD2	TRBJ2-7	TGTGCCAGCAGAAGCTGGACTAGCGGCCAGGGGCCCTCCTACGAGCAGTACTTC	CASRSWTSGQGPSYEQYF
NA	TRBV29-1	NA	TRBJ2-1	TGCAGCGTTCCCCAGAACGACAATGAGCAGTTCTTC	CSVPQNDNEQFF
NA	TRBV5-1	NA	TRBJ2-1	TGCGCCAGCAGCTTGGGCTCCGGACGCCCGAAGGATGAGCAGTTCTTC	CASSLGSGRPKDEQFF
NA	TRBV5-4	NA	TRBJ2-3	TGTGCCAGCAGTCTAAGAAGGGGGACGGATACGCAGTATTTT	CASSLRRGTDTQYF
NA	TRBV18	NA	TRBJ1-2	TGTGCCAGCTCACCCCAGCAGGGTGTTGGGTATGGCTACACCTTC	CASSPQQGVGYGYTF
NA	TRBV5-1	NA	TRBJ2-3	TGCGCCAGCAGCTTTCAGGGGCTAAGAGATACGCAGTATTTT	CASSFQGLRDTQYF
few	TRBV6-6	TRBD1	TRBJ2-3	TGTGCCAGCAGCCGACAGGGTTCGGATACGCAGTATTTT	CASSRQGSDTQYF
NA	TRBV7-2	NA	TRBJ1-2	TGTGCCAGCAGCTTAGATTTCCCCGCCCACTATGGCTACACCTTC	CASSLDFPAHYGYTF
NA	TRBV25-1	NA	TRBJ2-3	TGTGCCAGCAGTGAAACCGATGGGGGGACCACAGATACGCAGTATTTT	CASSETDGGTTDTQYF
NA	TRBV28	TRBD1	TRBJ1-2	TGTGCCAGCAGAGAAGGGACAGCTAACTATGGCTACACCTTC	CASREGTANYGYTF
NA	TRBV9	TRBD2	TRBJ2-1	TGTGCCAGCAGCCCGAGCCCTAGCGGAAGCTCCTACAATGAGCAGTTCTTC	CASSPSPSGSSYNEQFF
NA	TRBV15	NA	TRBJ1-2	TGTGCCACCACCCCCGGCGGAGGACAGACTAACTATGGCTACACCTTC	CATTPGGGQTNYGYTF
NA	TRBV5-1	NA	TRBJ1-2	TGCGCCAGCAGCTTGGAATCGGGGCGAGGGTATGGCTACACCTTC	CASSLESGRGYGYTF
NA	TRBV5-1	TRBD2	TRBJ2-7	TGCGCCAGCAGCTGGACTAGCGGGGGGTACCTAGCCGAGCAGTACTTC	CASSWTSGGYLAEQYF
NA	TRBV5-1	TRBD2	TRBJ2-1	TGCGCCAGCAGCGTATTAGCGGGAGGCTCAAATGAGCAGTTCTTC	CASSVLAGGSNEQFF
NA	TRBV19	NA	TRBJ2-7	TGTGCCAGTAGTGCCAATACAGGGTCCCTCTCCTACGAGCAGTACTTC	CASSANTGSLSYEQYF
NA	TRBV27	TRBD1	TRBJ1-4	TGTGCCAGTTCGGAAAGGGGGCCCTCGACTAATGAAAAACTGTTTTTT	CASSERGPSTNEKLFF
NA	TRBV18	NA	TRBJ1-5	TGTGCCAGCTCACCCGGGACGGGGAACCTGCCCCAGCATTTT	CASSPGTGNLPQHF
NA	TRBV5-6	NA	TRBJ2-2	TGTGCCAGTCTATCGAGAACCGGGGAGCTGTTTTTT	CASLSRTGELFF
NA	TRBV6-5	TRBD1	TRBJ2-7	TGTGCCAGTTCCACAGGGGACGAGCAGTACTTC	CASSTGDEQYF
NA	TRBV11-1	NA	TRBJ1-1	TGTGCCAGCAGCTTAGCGGGGGCGAACACTGAAGCTTTCTTT	CASSLAGANTEAFF
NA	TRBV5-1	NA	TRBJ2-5	TGCGCCAGCAGCTCGGGACCGCTTGTCGGCCAGTACTTC	CASSSGPLVGQYF
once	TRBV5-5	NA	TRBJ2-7	TGTGCCAGCAGCTTGAGTTTATACTACGAGCAGTACTTC	CASSLSLYYEQYF
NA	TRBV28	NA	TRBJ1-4	TGTGCCAGCAGACAGGGAGGAAAACTGTTTTTT	CASRQGGKLFF
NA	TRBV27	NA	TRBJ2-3	TGTGCCAGCACCCCGCTTACCGGGGGGCCTCCTAGCACAGATACGCAGTATTTT	CASTPLTGGPPSTDTQYF
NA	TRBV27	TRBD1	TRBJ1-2	TGTGCCAGCAGTCCGACAGGGACACGTGGCTACACCTTC	CASSPTGTRGYTF
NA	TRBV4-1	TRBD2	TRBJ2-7	TGCGCCAGCAGCCAAGGAGGAGGACTAGGCGAGCAGTACTTC	CASSQGGGLGEQYF
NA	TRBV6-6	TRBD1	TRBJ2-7	TGTGCCAGCAGCCCAATGGACAGGGGGGGGTACGAGCAGTACTTC	CASSPMDRGGYEQYF
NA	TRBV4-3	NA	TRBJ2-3	TGCGCCAGCAGCCGATCGCTGGGTCCCCAAGATACGCAGTATTTT	CASSRSLGPQDTQYF
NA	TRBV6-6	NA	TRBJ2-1	TGTGCCACAGACCGGGGTCACGCCTACAATGAGCAGTTCTTC	CATDRGHAYNEQFF
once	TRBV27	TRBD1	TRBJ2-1	TGTGCCAGCAGTTTGGGGGACAGGCGCTACAATGAGCAGTTCTTC	CASSLGDRRYNEQFF
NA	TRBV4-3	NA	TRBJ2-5	TGCGCCAGCAGCCAGAGCGCCCCCCAAGAGACCCAGTACTTC	CASSQSAPQETQYF
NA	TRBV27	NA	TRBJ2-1	TGTGCCAGCAGAGAACTAGCTCAATACAATGAGCAGTTCTTC	CASRELAQYNEQFF
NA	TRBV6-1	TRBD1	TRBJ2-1	TGTGCCAGAGGACAGGGGTCTGAGCAGTTCTTC	CARGQGSEQFF
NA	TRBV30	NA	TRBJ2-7	TGTGCCTGGACAGGGTTGCACGAGCAGTACTTC	CAWTGLHEQYF
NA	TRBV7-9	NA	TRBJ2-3	TGTGCCAGCCCTGAGGGACTCCTTATCACAGATACGCAGTATTTT	CASPEGLLITDTQYF
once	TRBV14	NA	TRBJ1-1	TGTGCCAGCAGCCAACAGGGCATGAACACTGAAGCTTTCTTT	CASSQQGMNTEAFF
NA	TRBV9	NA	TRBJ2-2	TGTGCCAGCAGCGGAGGGCCCGGGGAGCTGTTTTTT	CASSGGPGELFF
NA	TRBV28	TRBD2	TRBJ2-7	TGTGCCAGCAGCCCTGGACTAGCGGGACCCTCCTACGAGCAGTACTTC	CASSPGLAGPSYEQYF
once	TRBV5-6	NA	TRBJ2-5	TGTGCCAGCAGCTTGGTGGGAGAGACCCAGTACTTC	CASSLVGETQYF
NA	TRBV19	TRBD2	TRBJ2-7	TGTGCCAGTAGTATTGCGGGAGACTTCTACGAGCAGTACTTC	CASSIAGDFYEQYF
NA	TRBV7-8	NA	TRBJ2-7	TGTGCCAGCAGCTTAGCTGTTAGAGCCGAGCAGTACTTC	CASSLAVRAEQYF
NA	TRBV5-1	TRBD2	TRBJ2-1	TGCGCCAGCAGCGCACGAACTAGCGCGAGCTCCTACAATGAGCAGTTCTTC	CASSARTSASSYNEQFF
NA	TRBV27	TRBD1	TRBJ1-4	TGTGCCAGCAGTCTCACAGGGGCAACTAATGAAAAACTGTTTTTT	CASSLTGATNEKLFF
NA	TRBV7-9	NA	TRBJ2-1	TGTGCCAGCAGCTTATTGGGGGGAGGCAATGAGCAGTTCTTC	CASSLLGGGNEQFF
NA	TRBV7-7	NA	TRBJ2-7	TGTGCCGTTCGGGGAGTCTACGAGCAGTACTTC	CAVRGVYEQYF